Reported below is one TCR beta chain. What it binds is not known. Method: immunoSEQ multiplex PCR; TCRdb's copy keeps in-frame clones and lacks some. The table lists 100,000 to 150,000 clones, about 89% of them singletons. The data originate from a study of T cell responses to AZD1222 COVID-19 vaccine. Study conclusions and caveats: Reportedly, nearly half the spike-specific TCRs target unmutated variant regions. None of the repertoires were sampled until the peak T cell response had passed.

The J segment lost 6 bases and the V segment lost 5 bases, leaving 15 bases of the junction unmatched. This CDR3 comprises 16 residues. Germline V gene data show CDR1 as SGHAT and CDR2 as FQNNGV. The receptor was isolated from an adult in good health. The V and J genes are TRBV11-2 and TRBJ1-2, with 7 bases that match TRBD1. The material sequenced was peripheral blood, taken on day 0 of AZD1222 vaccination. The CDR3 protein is CASSTVRDRIKNGYTF. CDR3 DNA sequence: TGTGCCAGCAGCACGGTCCGGGACAGAATTAAAAATGGCTACACCTTC.